A single sample gave rise to the 14 T cell receptor beta chains below, sequenced in a study of cytomegalovirus exposure and HLA in healthy donors. TCRdb's table, derived via immunoSEQ multiplex PCR, lists solely in-frame clones and lacks some. The data contain some 150,000 clones, about 89% of them singletons. Material for sequencing was PBMCs. These receptors all come from a woman aged 18-30 years in good health and CMV-seropositive.

The V and J genes are TRBV7-9 and TRBJ2-1; tentative D call: TRBD1 (6 bases). CDR1 is SEHNR, CDR2 FQNEAQ, per germline (reference sequence). The CDR3 is made up of 17 amino acids. The V end was cut by 5 bases, the J end by 5 bases, with 22 bases between. CDR3 in amino acids: CASSRIGGRDQDNEQFF. The CDR3 DNA reads TGTGCCAGCAGCCGGATTGGGGGCCGGGACCAAGACAATGAGCAGTTCTTC.

The rearrangement uses TRBV5-1 and TRBJ2-2; tentatively, D is TRBD1 (5 bases). In germline, CDR1 is SGHRS, CDR2 YFSETQ. There are 15 residues in the CDR3. Trimming shortened V by 5 bases and J by 3 bases, and 14 bases separated the two germline ends. CDR3 in amino acids: CASRTLGLDTGELFF. CDR3 coding DNA: TGCGCCAGCAGGACGTTGGGGCTGGACACCGGGGAGCTGTTTTTT.

The rearrangement uses TRBV11-3 and TRBJ2-7; 8 bases agree with TRBD1. V lost 7 bases and J lost 4; bases outside the gene matches: 9. CDR1 and CDR2 (germline): SGHNT, YENEEA. This CDR3 is 14 amino acids long. The CDR3 nucleotides are TGTGCCAGCACCATCGGACAGGGCGGATACGAGCAGTACTTC. Its translation is CASTIGQGGYEQYF. Looking up the rest from reference TRBV11-3 and TRBJ2-7 gives the full variable domain: EAGVVQSPRYKIIEKKQPVAFWCNPISGHNTLYWYLQNLGQGPELLIRYENEEAVDDSQLPKDRFSAERLKGVDSTLKIQPAELGDSAVYLCASTIGQGGYEQYFGPGTRLTVT.

The chain employs TRBV6-6 and TRBJ2-1; D is ambiguous. Germline values: CDR1 MNHNY, CDR2 SVGAGI (reference sequence). The CDR3 runs 16 residues. The V gene lost 0 bases and the J gene lost 2 bases, with 11 bases spanning the gap. The DNA for the CDR3 is TGTGCCAGCAGTTACTCGTTGACTCCAACCTACAATGAGCAGTTCTTC. Translating gives CASSYSLTPTYNEQFF.

The chain is built from TRBV28 and TRBJ1-5; D unclear. This CDR3 region has 15 residues. Between the trimmed V and J ends, which lost 2 bases and 6 bases, there was a span of 14 bases. CDR1 is MDHEN and CDR2 is SYDVKM in the germline V gene. The CDR3 bases are TGTGCCAGCAGTTTAATAAGCAGGCCCGGTCAGCCCCAGCATTTT. Its translation is CASSLISRPGQPQHF.

This chain uses TRBV7-2 with TRBJ2-2; 9 bases align to TRBD2. This CDR3 contains 15 residues. The junction had 4 bases not matched to a gene; V was cut back by 3 bases and J by 5 bases. CDR1 SGHTA and CDR2 FQGNSA come from the germline V gene. CDR3 nucleotides: TGTGCCAGCAGCTTTGATAGCGGGAGTACCGGGGAGCTGTTTTTT. The encoded protein is CASSFDSGSTGELFF.

The V and J genes are TRBV4-3 and TRBJ2-2; a weak D match, TRBD2 (6 bases). V was clipped by 4 bases and J by 4 bases, with 13 bases between them. Germline-derived CDR1 and CDR2 are LGHNA and YSLEER. The CDR3 is made up of 15 amino acids. The CDR3 DNA follows: TGCGCCAGCAGCCCACAACGGGACTTCACCGGGGAGCTGTTTTTT. As protein: CASSPQRDFTGELFF.

With regard to this clone: A read error may account for a junction end that differs from germline. The chain is built from TRBV19 and TRBJ1-5, with TRBD1 identical over 8 bases. In germline, CDR1 is LNHDA, CDR2 SQIVND (reference sequence). The CDR3 covers 15 residues. CDR3 sequence reads: CASSLPPGGNQPQHF. The CDR3 DNA follows: TGTGCCAGTAGCCTACCTCCAGGGGGCAACCAGCCCCAGCATTTT.

In its sample, this clone was seen a few times. The chain has TRBV30 and TRBJ1-1, with D maybe TRBD1 (6 bases). The ends were cut back, 0 bases at V and 8 bases at J, with 19 bases in the middle. Germline values: CDR1 GTSNPN, CDR2 SVGIG (reference sequence). This CDR3 region has 15 residues. The CDR3 DNA reads TGTGCCTGGAGTGTACCCAGGGGCCATCGATACGAAGCTTTCTTT. Protein: CAWSVPRGHRYEAFF.

The V and J genes are TRBV7-9 and TRBJ2-7; a possible D gene is TRBD2 (5 bases). V shed 1 base and J shed 3 bases, with 10 bases lying between them. Looked up from germline, CDR1 is SEHNR and CDR2 is FQNEAQ (reference sequence). CDR3 length: 14 residues. Here the CDR3 reads CASSLGDYDYEQYF. DNA for the CDR3: TGTGCCAGCAGCTTAGGAGACTACGACTACGAGCAGTACTTC.

The gene calls are TRBV7-9 and TRBJ2-5, with 10 bases lining up with TRBD1. V lost 5 bases, J lost 4 bases, and 7 bases stayed unmatched. The CDR3 loop spans 15 amino acids. Germline V gene lookup returns CDR1 SEHNR and CDR2 FQNEAQ (reference sequence). The CDR3, as DNA: TGTGCCAGCAGCCTCGACAGGGGGCGAGGAGAGACCCAGTACTTC. This sequence encodes CASSLDRGRGETQYF.

V and J are TRBV7-3 and TRBJ2-7; perhaps TRBD2 as D (6 bases). The germline gives CDR1 SGHTA, CDR2 FQGTGA. The ends were cut back, 2 bases at V and 7 bases at J, with 12 bases in the middle. This CDR3 spans 13 amino acids. CDR3 amino acids: CASSLGGPWEQYF. As DNA, the CDR3 is TGTGCCAGCAGCTTAGGAGGGCCGTGGGAGCAGTACTTC.

This sequence joins TRBV28 and TRBJ2-7; 9 bases map to TRBD1. Germline CDR1 reads MDHEN; CDR2 reads SYDVKM. CDR3 length equals 15 residues. Trimming cost V 7 bases and J 3 bases; bases outside gene matches: 10. This chain's CDR3 is CASTLAGQGVYEQYF. For the CDR3, the DNA is TGTGCCAGCACCCTTGCGGGACAGGGAGTCTACGAGCAGTACTTC.

The V and J genes are TRBV7-9 and TRBJ2-5; perhaps TRBD2 as D (6 bases). V dropped 5 bases and J dropped 5 bases, with 15 bases sitting between them. CDR1 and CDR2 from the germline V gene are SEHNR and FQNEAQ (reference sequence). The CDR3 totals 14 residues. The CDR3 coding sequence is TGTGCCAGCAGCCCAACGGGAGTGGGGGAGACCCAGTACTTC. Amino acid sequence: CASSPTGVGETQYF.